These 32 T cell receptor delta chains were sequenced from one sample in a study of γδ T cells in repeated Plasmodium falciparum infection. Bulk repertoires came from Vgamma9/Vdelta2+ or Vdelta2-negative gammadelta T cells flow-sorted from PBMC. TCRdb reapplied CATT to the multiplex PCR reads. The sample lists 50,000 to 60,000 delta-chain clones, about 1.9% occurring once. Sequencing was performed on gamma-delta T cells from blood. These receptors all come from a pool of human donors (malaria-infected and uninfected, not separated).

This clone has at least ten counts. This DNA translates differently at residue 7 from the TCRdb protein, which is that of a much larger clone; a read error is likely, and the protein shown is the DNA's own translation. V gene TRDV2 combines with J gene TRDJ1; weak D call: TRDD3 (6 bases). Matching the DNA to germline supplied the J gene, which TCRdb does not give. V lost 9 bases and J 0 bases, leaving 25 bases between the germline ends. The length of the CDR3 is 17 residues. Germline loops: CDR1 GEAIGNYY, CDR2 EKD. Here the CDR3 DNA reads TGTGCCCCTCGGGATGGGGGCCTAATATCGTACACCGATAAACTCATCTTT. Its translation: CAPRDGGLISYTDKLIF.

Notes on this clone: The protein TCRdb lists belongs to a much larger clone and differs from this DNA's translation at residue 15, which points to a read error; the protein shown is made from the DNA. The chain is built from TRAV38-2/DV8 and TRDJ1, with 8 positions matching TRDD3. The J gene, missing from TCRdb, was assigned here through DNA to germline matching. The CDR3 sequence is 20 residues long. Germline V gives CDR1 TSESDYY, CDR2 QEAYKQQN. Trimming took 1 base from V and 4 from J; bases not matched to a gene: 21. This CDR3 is CAYRSFYFPWGYLYIDKLIF. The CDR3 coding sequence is TGTGCTTATAGGAGCTTCTACTTCCCCTGGGGATACTTGTACATCGATAAACTCATCTTT.

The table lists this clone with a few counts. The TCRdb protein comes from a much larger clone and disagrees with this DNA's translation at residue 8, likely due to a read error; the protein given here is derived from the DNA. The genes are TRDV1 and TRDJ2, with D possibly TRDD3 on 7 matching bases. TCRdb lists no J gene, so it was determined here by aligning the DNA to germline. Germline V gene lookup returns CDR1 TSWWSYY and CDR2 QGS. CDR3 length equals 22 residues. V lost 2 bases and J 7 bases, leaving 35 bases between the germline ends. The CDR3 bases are TGTGCTCTTGGGGAAGCGCAGCCTCCTACGTTTGGCTGGGGGTTAGTTGGAGCACAACTCTTCTTT. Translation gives CALGEAQPPTFGWGLVGAQLFF.

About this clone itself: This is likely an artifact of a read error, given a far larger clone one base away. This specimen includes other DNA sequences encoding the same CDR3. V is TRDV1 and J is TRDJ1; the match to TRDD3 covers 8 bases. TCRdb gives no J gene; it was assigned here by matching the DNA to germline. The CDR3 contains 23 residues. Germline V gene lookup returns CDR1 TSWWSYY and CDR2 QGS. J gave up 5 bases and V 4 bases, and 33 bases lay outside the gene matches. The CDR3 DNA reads TGTGCTCTTGGGGTTCCGTCTATTCCCTTTCACAGTACTGGGGGGCGAGCCCAGGATAAACTCATCTTT. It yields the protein CALGVPSIPFHSTGGRAQDKLIF.

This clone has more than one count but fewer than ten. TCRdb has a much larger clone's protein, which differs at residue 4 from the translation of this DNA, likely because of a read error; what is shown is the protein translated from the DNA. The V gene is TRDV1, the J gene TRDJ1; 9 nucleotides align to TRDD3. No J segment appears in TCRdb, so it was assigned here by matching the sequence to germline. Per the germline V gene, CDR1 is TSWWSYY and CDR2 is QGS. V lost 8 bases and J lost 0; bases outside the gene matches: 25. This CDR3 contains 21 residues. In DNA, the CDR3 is TGTGCTCTTAGGGGCACTTCCCTCTCTCACTGGGGGACCCCGTACACCGATAAACTCATCTTT. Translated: CALRGTSLSHWGTPYTDKLIF.

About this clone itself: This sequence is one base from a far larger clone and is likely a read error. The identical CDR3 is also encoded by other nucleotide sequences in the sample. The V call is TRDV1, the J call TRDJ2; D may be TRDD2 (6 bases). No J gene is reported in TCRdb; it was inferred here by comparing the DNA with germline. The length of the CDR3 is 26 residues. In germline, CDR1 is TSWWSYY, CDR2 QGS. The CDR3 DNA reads TGTGCTCTCGGGGAACTAATATCACGCTGGAATAGAGTATACCTCCTACCCCCGCTTCGGGCAGCACAACTCTTCTTT. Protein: CALGELISRWNRVYLLPPLRAAQLFF.

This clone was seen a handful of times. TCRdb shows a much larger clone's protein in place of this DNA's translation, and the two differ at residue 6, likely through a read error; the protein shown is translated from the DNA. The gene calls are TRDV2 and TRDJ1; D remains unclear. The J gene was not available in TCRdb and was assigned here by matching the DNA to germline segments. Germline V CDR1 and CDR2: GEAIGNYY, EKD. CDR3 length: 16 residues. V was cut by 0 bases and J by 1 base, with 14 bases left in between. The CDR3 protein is CACDTKEEEGTDKLIF. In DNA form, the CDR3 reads TGTGCCTGTGACACCAAGGAAGAAGAGGGCACCGATAAACTCATCTTT.

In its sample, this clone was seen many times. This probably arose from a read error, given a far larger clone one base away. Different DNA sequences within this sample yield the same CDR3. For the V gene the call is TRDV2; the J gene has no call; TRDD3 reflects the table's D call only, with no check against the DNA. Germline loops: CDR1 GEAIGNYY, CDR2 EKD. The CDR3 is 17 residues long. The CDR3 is CACDKTGGSWDTRQMFF. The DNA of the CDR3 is TGTGCCTGTGACAAAACTGGGGGCTCCTGGGACACCCGACAGATGTTCTTC.

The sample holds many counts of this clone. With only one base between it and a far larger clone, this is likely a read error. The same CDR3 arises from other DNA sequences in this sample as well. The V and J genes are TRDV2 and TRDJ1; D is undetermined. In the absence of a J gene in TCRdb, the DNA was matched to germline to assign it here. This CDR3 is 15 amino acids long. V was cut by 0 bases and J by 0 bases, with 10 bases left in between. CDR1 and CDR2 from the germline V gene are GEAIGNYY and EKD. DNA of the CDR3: TGTGCCTGTGACACCGTTCAGCGTAACACCGATAAACTCATCTTT. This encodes CACDTVQRNTDKLIF.

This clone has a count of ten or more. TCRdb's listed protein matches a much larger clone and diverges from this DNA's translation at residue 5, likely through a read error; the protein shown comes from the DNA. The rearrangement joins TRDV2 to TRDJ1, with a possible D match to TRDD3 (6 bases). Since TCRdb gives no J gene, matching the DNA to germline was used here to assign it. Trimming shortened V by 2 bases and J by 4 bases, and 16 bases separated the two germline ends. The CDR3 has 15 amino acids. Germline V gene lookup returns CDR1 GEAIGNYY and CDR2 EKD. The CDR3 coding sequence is TGTGCCTGTGACATGGTGGGGGGCCAAGGCGATAAACTCATCTTT. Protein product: CACDMVGGQGDKLIF.

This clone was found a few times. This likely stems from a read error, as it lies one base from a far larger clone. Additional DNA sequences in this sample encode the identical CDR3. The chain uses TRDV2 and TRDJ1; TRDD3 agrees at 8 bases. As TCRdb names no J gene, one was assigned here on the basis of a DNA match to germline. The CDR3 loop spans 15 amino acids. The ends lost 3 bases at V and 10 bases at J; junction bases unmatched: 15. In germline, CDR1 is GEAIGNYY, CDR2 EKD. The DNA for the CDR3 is TGTGCCTGTGACGCCCTTACTGGGGGCTCTGGGGGACTCATCTTT. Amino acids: CACDALTGGSGGLIF.

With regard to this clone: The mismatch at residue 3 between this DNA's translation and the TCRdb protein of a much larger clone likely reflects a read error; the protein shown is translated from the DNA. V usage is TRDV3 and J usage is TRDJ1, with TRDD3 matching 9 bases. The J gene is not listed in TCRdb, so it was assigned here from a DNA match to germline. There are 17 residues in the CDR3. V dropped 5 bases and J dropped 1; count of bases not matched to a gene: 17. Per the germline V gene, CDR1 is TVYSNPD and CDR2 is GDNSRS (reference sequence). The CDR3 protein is CAPDLRGIPLRTDKLIF. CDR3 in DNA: TGTGCCCCTGATCTCCGGGGGATACCTCTTCGCACCGATAAACTCATCTTT.

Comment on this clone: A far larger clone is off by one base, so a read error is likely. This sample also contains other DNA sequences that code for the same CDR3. Written as DNA, the CDR3 is TGTGCTCTTGGGGAAGGGACTTTATCCGTACTGGGGGATAGGGGCACCGATAAACTCATCTTT. Translated: CALGEGTLSVLGDRGTDKLIF. The chain uses TRDV1 and TRDJ1; TRDD3 aligns across 11 bases. Because TCRdb records no J gene, it was assigned here through a match of the DNA to germline. Per the germline V gene, CDR1 is TSWWSYY and CDR2 is QGS. This CDR3 has 21 residues. Trimming cost V 2 bases and J 1 base; bases outside gene matches: 18.

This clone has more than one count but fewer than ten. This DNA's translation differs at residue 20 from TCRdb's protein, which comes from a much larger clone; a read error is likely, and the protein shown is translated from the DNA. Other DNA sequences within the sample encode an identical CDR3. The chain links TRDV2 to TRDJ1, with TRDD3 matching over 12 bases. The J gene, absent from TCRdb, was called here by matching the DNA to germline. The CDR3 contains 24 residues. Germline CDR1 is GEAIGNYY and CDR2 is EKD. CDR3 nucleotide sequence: TGTGCCTGTGACACTCTTCCTGGGGGATACGCGGATGCACAACCCAAATTGTACACCGAAAAACTCATCTTT. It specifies CACDTLPGGYADAQPKLYTEKLIF.

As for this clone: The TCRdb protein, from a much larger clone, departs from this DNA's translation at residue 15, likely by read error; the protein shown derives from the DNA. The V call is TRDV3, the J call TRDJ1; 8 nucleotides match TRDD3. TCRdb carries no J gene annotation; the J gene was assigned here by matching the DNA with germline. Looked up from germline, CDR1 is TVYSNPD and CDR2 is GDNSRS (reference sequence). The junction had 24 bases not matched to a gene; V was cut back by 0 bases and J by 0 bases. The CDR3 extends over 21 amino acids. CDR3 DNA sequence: TGTGCCTTTAGCTTTATAGAGACGGCCTACATCTTCTGGGGGAACACCGATAAACTCATCTTT. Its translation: CAFSFIETAYIFWGNTDKLIF. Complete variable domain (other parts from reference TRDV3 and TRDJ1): CDKVTQSSPDQTVASGSEVVLLCTYDTVYSNPDLFWYRIRPDYSFQFVFYGDNSRSEGADFTQGRFSVKHILTQKAFHLVISPVRTEDSATYYCAFSFIETAYIFWGNTDKLIFGKGTRVTVEP.

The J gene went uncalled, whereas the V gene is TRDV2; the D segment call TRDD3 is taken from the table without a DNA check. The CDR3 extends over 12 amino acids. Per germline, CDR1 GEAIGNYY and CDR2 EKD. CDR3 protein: CACDTGLRGYTF. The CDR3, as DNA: TGTGCCTGTGACACCGGTTTAAGGGGATACACTTTT.

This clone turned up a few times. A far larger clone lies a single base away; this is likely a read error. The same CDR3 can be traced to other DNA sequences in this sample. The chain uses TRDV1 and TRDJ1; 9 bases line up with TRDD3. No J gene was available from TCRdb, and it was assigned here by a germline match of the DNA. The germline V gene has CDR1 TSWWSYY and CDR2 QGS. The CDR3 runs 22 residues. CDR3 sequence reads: CALGEAPSAKNALGEYTDKLIF. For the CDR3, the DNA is TGTGCCCTTGGGGAAGCCCCTTCCGCGAAAAACGCACTGGGGGAGTACACCGATAAACTCATCTTT.

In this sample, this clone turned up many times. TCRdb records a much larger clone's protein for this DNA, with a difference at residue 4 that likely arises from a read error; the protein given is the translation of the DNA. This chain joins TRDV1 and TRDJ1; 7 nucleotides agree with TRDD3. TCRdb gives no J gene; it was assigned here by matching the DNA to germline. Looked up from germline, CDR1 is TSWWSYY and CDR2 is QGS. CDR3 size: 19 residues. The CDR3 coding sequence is TGTGCTCTTGAGGAACACATCTACGTGAGGTGGGGGAGAGTCGATAAACTCATCTTT. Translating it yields CALEEHIYVRWGRVDKLIF.

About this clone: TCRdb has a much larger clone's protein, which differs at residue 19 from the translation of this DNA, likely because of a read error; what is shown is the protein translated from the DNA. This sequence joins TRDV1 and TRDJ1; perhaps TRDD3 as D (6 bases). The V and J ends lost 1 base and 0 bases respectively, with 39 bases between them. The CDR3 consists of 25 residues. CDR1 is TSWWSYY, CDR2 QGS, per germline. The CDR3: CALGEPYLPFRYGVGTLRHTDKLIF. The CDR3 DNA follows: TGTGCTCTTGGGGAACCCTATCTCCCCTTTCGATACGGGGTGGGGACCTTACGGCACACCGATAAACTCATCTTT.

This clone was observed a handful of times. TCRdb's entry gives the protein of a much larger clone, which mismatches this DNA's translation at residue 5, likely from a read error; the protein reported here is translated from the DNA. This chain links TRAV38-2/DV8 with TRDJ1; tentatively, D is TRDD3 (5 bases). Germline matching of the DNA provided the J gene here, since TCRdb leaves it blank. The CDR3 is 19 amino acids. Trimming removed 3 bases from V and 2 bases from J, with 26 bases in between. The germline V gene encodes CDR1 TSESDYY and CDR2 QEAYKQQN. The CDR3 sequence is CAYRNAPRGGWGKTDKLIF. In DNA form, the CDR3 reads TGTGCTTATAGGAACGCCCCCCGGGGTGGATGGGGAAAGACCGATAAACTCATCTTT.

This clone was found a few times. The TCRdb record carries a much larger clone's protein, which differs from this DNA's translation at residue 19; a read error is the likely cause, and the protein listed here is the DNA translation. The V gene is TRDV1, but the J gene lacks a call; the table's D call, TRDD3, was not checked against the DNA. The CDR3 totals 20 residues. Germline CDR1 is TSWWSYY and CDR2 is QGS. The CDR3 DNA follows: TGTGCTCTTGGGGAGGTCCTCCTACAACTGGGGGATTGGAACACCGATAAACTCACCTTT. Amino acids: CALGEVLLQLGDWNTDKLTF.

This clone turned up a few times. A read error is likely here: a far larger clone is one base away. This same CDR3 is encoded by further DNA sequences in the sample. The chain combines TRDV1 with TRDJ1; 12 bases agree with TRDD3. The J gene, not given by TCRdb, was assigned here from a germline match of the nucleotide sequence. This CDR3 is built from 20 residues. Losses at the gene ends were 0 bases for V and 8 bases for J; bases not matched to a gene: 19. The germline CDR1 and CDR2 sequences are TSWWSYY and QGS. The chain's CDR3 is CALGELEPYWGIPRIDKLIF. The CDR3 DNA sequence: TGTGCTCTTGGGGAACTAGAACCGTACTGGGGGATACCTCGTATCGACAAACTCATCTTT.

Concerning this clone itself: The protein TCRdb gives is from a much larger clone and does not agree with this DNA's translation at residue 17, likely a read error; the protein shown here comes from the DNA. The CDR3 nucleotides are TGTGCTCTTGGGGAGTCTTTTACCTTCCTACAAGCCCCATACTGGGGGACAGACCAGAACACCGACAAACTCATCTTT. Protein product: CALGESFTFLQAPYWGTDQNTDKLIF. The chain uses TRDV1 and TRDJ1, with D perhaps assigned TRDD2 or TRDD3 (9 bases each). TCRdb lists no J gene, so it was determined here by aligning the DNA to germline. The V gene's germline CDR1 is TSWWSYY and CDR2 QGS. The CDR3 covers 26 residues.

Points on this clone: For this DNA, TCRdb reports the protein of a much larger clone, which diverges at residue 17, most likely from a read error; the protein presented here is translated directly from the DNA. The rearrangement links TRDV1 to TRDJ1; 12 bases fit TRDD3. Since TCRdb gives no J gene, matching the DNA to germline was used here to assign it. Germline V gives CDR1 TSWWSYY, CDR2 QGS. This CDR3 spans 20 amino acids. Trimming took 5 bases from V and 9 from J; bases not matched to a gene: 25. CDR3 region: CALGRGKTPWTGGYRDELIF. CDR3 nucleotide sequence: TGTGCTCTTGGGAGAGGGAAGACCCCCTGGACTGGGGGATACCGAGATGAACTCATCTTT.

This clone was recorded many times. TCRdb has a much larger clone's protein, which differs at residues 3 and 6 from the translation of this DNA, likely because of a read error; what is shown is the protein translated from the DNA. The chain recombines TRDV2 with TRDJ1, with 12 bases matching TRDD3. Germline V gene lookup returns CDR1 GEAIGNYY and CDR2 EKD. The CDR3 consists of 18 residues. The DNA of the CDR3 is TGTGCCCGTGACCCGGCACTGGGGGATACAAGAGAGACCGATAAACTCATCTTT. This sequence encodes CARDPALGDTRETDKLIF.

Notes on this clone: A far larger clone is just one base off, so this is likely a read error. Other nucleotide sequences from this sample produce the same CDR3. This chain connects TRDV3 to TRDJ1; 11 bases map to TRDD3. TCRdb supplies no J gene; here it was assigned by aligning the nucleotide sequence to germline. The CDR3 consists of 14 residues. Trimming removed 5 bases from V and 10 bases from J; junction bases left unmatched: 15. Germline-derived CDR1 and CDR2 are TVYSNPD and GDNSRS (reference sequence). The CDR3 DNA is TGTGCCACCTGCCGTGGGGGATACGCGTCTGGACTCATCTTT. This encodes CATCRGGYASGLIF.

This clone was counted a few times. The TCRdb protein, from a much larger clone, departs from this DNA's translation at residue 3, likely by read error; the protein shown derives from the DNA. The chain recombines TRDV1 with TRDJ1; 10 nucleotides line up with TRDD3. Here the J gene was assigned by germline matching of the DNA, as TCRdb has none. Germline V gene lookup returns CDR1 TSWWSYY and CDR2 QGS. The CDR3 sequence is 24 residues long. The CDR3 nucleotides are TGTGCTCCTGGGGAAACGCCTTCACCGTACTGGGGGATGATGTTGCCGTTCTACACCGATAAACTCATCTTT. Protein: CAPGETPSPYWGMMLPFYTDKLIF.

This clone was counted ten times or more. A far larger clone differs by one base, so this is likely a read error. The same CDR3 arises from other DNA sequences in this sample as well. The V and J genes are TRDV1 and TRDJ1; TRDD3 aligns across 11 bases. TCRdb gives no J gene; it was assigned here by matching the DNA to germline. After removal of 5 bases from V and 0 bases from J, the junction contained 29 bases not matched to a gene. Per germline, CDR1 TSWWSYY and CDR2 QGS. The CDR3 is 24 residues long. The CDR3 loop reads CALGHYIPVFDWGIVDLYTDKLIF. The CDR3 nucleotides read TGTGCTCTTGGGCACTACATACCCGTTTTCGACTGGGGGATAGTAGACCTGTACACCGATAAACTCATCTTT.

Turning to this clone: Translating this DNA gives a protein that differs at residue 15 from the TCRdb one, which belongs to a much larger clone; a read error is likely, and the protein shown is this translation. CDR3 DNA sequence: TGTGCTCTTGGGGAAGTGGACCTTCCGTACTACCTCTATACCCTTACTGGGGGATACGCGGTAAGTGGGGCAGCACAACTCTTCTTT. It is translated as CALGEVDLPYYLYTLTGGYAVSGAAQLFF. The chain carries TRDV1 and TRDJ2; 13 bases fit TRDD3. Germline matching of the DNA provided the J gene here, since TCRdb leaves it blank. The V segment lost 2 bases and the J segment 6 bases; nucleotides outside the gene matches: 42. The CDR3 totals 29 residues. The germline V gene has CDR1 TSWWSYY and CDR2 QGS.

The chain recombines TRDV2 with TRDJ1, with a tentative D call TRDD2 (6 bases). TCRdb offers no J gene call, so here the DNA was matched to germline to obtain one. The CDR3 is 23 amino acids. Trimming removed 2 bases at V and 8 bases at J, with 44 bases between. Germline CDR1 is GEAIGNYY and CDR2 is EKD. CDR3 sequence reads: CACDRGGVLLPVGTTSGTGKLIF. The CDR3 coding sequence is TGTGCCTGTGACAGAGGGGGGGTCCTACTACCCGTGGGGACAACGTCGGGCACGGGAAAACTCATCTTT.

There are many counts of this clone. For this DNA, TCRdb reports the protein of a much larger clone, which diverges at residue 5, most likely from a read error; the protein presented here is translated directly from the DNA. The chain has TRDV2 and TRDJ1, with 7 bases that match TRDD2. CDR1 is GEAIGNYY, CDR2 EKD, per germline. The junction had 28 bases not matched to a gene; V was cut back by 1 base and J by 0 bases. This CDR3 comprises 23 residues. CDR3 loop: CACDTVGFLPNLPAGAYTDKLIF. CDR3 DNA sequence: TGTGCCTGTGACACGGTCGGATTCCTCCCAAACCTTCCTGCTGGAGCGTACACCGATAAACTCATCTTT.

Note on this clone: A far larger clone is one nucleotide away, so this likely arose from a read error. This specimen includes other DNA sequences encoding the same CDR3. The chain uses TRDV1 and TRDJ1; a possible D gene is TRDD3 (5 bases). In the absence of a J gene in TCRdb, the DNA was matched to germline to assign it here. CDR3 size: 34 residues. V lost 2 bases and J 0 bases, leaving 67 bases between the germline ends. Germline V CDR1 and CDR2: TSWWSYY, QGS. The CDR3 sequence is CALGEVHPSYTSTGTLRSPDTLAYWKPYTDKLIF. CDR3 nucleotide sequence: TGTGCTCTTGGGGAAGTTCACCCATCATATACGTCAACGGGGACTTTGAGATCCCCCGACACCCTTGCGTACTGGAAACCTTACACCGATAAACTCATCTTT.